This TCR beta chain was sequenced in a study of cytomegalovirus exposure and HLA in healthy donors. Study findings and constraints: Productive rates of about 87% or about 30% were seen for most TCR beta V segments in an earlier analysis.

Comment on this clone: What it binds is not known.

This CDR3 region has 13 residues. CDR1 is SGHTA and CDR2 is FQGNSA in the germline V gene. The V gene lost 4 bases and the J gene lost 0 bases, with 6 bases spanning the gap. 13 Jbeta primers and 60 Vbeta primers were used for the PCR. TCRdb's table, derived via immunoSEQ multiplex PCR, lists solely in-frame clones and lacks some. The table has about 190,000 clones, around 79% seen once. The sample was PBMCs. The chain carries TRBV7-2 and TRBJ2-5; D remains unclear. This sequence originates from a woman aged 18 to 35 in good health and CMV-seronegative. The CDR3 nucleotides are TGTGCCAGCAGCTCCTTGTACCAAGAGACCCAGTACTTC. It codes for CASSSLYQETQYF.